This TCR beta chain was sequenced in a study of radiotherapy plus CTLA-4 blockade in lung cancer (dated by TCRdb to 2017 to 2018). Concerning the study at large: Among enrolled patients, roughly 18% had an objective response and 31% reached disease control.

The research as a whole found: After treatment with radiotherapy and ipilimumab, TCR clones that came from tumors expanded in the peripheral blood. Early dynamic changes in blood T cell clones, together with increased serum interferon-beta after radiation, were reported as the strongest predictors of response.

Focal radiation therapy combined with CTLA-4 blockade (ipilimumab) was tested in patients with chemo-refractory metastatic non-small-cell lung cancer. Receptor libraries were prepared by the immunoSEQ multiplex PCR assay. The table was pulled from immuneACCESS by TCRdb, which kept in-frame rearrangements only. Such tables lose some clones; where checked, under half of the loss comes from unresolved V genes, and the rest has no known cause. For this sample the table gives 25,000 to 30,000 clones, of which approximately 77% were detected only once. Clones ranked in the top ten supply 20% to 25% of the sample. This clone was observed a handful of times. Its recognized antigen is unknown. The record has no base qualities; no much larger clone is one base away. From cysteine to phenylalanine, the CDR3 is 13 amino acids long. Of the read, only the CDR3 DNA is kept; its 39 bases are in frame from base 1. CDR1 and CDR2 were assigned from the germline V gene (reference sequence) as MNHEY and SMNVEV. V loses 4 bases, J loses 5 bases, and the germline ends lie 9 bases apart.

This sequence uses TRBV27 and TRBJ1-5, with the D gene too uncertain to name. The clonotype was recovered from a human donor with non-small cell lung cancer that progressed on radiotherapy plus ipilimumab. The sample was peripheral blood, taken from a patient treated with radiotherapy plus ipilimumab. The nucleotides read TGTGCCAGCAGTTCCCGGGCTTATCAGCCCCAGCATTTT. Translation gives CASSSRAYQPQHF.